This TCR beta chain was sequenced in a study of blood T cell repertoires in COVID-19. At the level of the study: T cells, B-cell-depleted T cells, or PBMCs supplied cDNA or gDNA.

Per the study methods: From reference gene primer amplification, estimates of nucleated cell counts were derived. Clones were sequenced by immunoSEQ multiplex PCR, and TCRdb holds only the in-frame ones, with some missing. The DNA gave D and trimming, while V, J and clone size come from that table. The sample includes 300,000 to 350,000 clones, 75% to 90% seen only once; the top ten take around 4.6%. The age range of participants was 18 to 89 years, with residence in about two dozen US areas. This clone was seen once. The CDR3 spans 13 residues. Per germline, CDR1 SEHNR and CDR2 FQNEAQ (reference sequence).

This chain uses TRBV7-9 with TRBJ2-3; a possible D gene is TRBD1 (5 bases). The sequenced material came from PBMCs or T cells enriched from blood (not recorded which). This clonotype originated in a man younger than 45 who had recovered from COVID-19. The chain's CDR3 is CGSNRWGTDTQYF. The CDR3 DNA sequence: TGTGGCTCAAACAGGTGGGGCACAGATACGCAGTATTTT.